This paragraph reports one T cell receptor beta chain. This study enrolled people aged roughly 18 to 89 from under 25 US geographic areas. Participant-given clinical history determined each cohort assignment. The sample belongs to a study of blood T cell repertoires in COVID-19. The wider study: Nucleic acid was either cDNA or gDNA, and it came from T cells, B-cell-depleted T cells, or PBMCs.

The germline gives CDR1 MNHEY, CDR2 SVGAGI. Trimming pared 2 bases from V and 4 bases from J, leaving 6 bases between. This CDR3 is built from 13 residues. Authors' analysis steps: Scientists estimated how many nucleated cells there were by amplifying reference gene primers. Here immunoSEQ multiplex PCR was the method, and the copy in TCRdb shows in-frame clones only, minus some. That table furnishes V, J and clone size, whereas the DNA furnished D and trimming. The table shows some 220,000 clones, with roughly 90% occurring only once. Sequencing was carried out using PBMCs or T cells enriched from blood (not recorded which). This clonotype was sampled from a woman aged 25 to 39 who had recovered from COVID-19. V and J are TRBV6-5 and TRBJ1-5; D unresolved. CDR3 nucleotide sequence: TGTGCCAGCAGTTACAGCGTGAATCAGCCCCAGCATTTT. This encodes CASSYSVNQPQHF.